The clone carrying this T cell receptor beta chain turned up a few times. The data stem from a study of human T cells and chemical hapten exposure. TCRdb called the RACE reads again in MiXCR, with one record for every CDR3 protein. The sample yields 210,000 or so distinct CDR3 sequences, about 25% seen once. Documented time point: patch test 3, about 24 weeks after DPC sensitization. Treatment indicated: therapeutic diphenylcyclopropenone sensitization with weekly scalp DPC. Trimming cost V 5 bases and J 0 bases; bases outside gene matches: 10. Germline loops: CDR1 ENHRY, CDR2 SYGVKD. The CDR3 covers 18 residues.

Sequencing was performed on whole blood, taken in connection with sensitization to the hapten diphenylcyclopropenone (DPC). The V call is TRBV10-3, the J call TRBJ1-2; 12 bases line up with TRBD1. The receptor comes from a woman in her 40s with alopecia areata. Some clones in this sample may be carry-over from other donors' samples. CDR3 in DNA: TGTGCCATCAGTCCTACCCCGGGACAGGGGGCTTCTAACTATGGCTACACCTTC. Its translation: CAISPTPGQGASNYGYTF.